Detailed here is one TCR beta chain. Its antigen is unknown. The data stem from a study of cytomegalovirus exposure and HLA in healthy donors. Broader study findings: Among TCR beta chains, those listed as cytomegalovirus-associated numbered some 170.

Researchers ran the PCR with 60 Vbeta and 13 Jbeta primers. Original analysis: Roughly 81 million unique TCR beta chains, roughly 11 million shared, were counted in a later analysis. Sequencing was performed with immunoSEQ multiplex PCR; in TCRdb, only in-frame clones are kept and a portion is missing. Clone size and V and J calls were adopted from that table, with D and trimming inferred from the DNA. The sample yields about 160,000 clones, 85% seen once. Germline CDR1 is SGHNT and CDR2 is YENEEA. This CDR3 has 15 amino acids. The V end was cut by 5 bases, the J end by 4 bases, with 17 bases between.

Input material: PBMCs. This receptor was taken from a boy aged 2 to 10 in good health and CMV-seronegative. This chain connects TRBV11-3 to TRBJ1-1; TRBD1 is a possible D gene (5 bases). The CDR3 region is CASSPARGRATEAFF. CDR3 bases: TGTGCCAGCAGCCCCGCTCGTGGCAGGGCCACTGAAGCTTTCTTT.